The present T cell receptor (beta chain) was sequenced within a study of T and B cells in COVID-19 patients (dated by TCRdb to about 2020). Regarding the complete study: Using TRB and IGH repertoire sequencing of peripheral blood, the study characterized adaptive immunity in COVID-19 patients who had active infection or had recovered. In the active-infection cohort, about 55% of the 20 patients were critically ill and required mechanical ventilation or ECMO. Over 8 million TCR sequences were analysed in a TCR and BCR sequence repository that covered around 34 patients and about 69 time points. As many as 9 follow-up blood samples were taken per patient, and some of the samples covered different disease stages within the same individual. Repertoire analyses used an age-matched reference group of 35 to 40 healthy donors who were negative for COVID-19 antibodies as the comparison. Of the 20 to 25 patients in the active-infection cohort, roughly 18 had comorbidities associated with unfavorable COVID-19 outcome. Patients in the recovered cohort had a median age of around 34 years, compared with around 70 years for patients in the active-infection cohort. The recovered cohort included over 15 patients who contributed 20 samples, and most of those patients had mild to moderate COVID-19 that was managed on an outpatient basis. A couple of patients were included in both the recovered and active cohorts because samples were available from active disease and after recovery. Study-wide conclusions, independent of this receptor: TRB repertoires were found to be highly clonal in active COVID-19, whereas diversity and richness at recovery were found to rise above healthy donor levels. Specific T cell subsets (CD4+/Treg/CD8+) and sorted SARS-CoV-2-responsive or tetramer+ T cells had not yet been sequenced, and the corresponding sequencing experiments were ongoing. In patients with COVID-19, the usage of TRBV/TRBJ genes was reported to be strongly skewed. The recovered cohort had 2,000 or so exclusive TCR clusters, including 31 low-pGen clusters. Blood samples from mildly ill patients during symptoms and early samples from severe cases were scarce. Prospective validation of the reported TCR clusters was stated to be required before clinical use. The cohort was considered too small for HLA contributions to COVID-19 susceptibility or severity to be assessed.

The data were produced on an Illumina MiSeq. TRB rearrangements were amplified by multiplex PCR with BIOMED2 TRB-A/B primer pools. Illumina-compatible adapters and 7-nucleotide sample barcodes were attached to the amplicons through two consecutive PCRs. Phusion HS II polymerase was used for all library PCRs. The amplicons were purified from gel with the NucleoSpin Gel and PCR Clean-up kit, measured on Qubit, and combined at 4 nM. Amplicon pool quality was checked on an Agilent 2100 Bioanalyzer before Illumina next-generation sequencing. Regarding the original processing steps: Annotation of TRB rearrangements was done in MiXCR 3.0.8 with the default MiXCR reference library. Sequences with fewer than 2 reads and non-productive reads were filtered out, and every unique CDR3 nucleotide sequence was treated as a single clone. Clonality, diversity, richness and V-J gene usage were computed in R 3.5.1. TCR clustering by CDR3 similarity used GLIPH2, with generation probabilities calculated by OLGA. GLIPH2 clusters were kept only when the clusters contained at least four unique TCR clonotypes present in at least three individuals. TCRdb reprocessing: public reads trimmed at Q25 with fastp, clones called with MiXCR, in-frame beta chains kept. All rows with the same CDR3 protein become a single entry with the most common DNA and genes. These V and J calls rely on TCRdb rather than the paper's analysis. For this sample the table gives over 10,000 distinct CDR3 sequences, of which 25% were detected only once. The ten biggest clones cover about 4% of the sample.

Remarks on this clonotype: Its recognized antigen is unknown. No clone much larger than this one lies a single base away; base qualities are absent.

The CDR3 goes from the cysteine to the phenylalanine over 16 residues. Solely the CDR3 DNA is kept, with 48 bases framed from the first base. V loses 5 bases, J loses 0 bases, and the germline ends lie 11 bases apart. CDR1 is given as MNHNS and CDR2 as SASEGT, both from the germline V gene. Genomic DNA extracted from blood was used in amounts of roughly 250-500 ng for amplification of TRB repertoires. The rearranged segments are TRBV6-1 and TRBJ1-6, with no confident D gene call. Sequencing was done on a sample of blood. This receptor was identified in a human donor who had recovered from COVID-19. The DNA sequence reads TGTGCCAGCAGTCCCTACACTCTCTCCTATAATTCACCCCTCCACTTT. Its protein is CASSPYTLSYNSPLHF.